The clone carrying this T cell receptor beta chain came up a few times. The antigen remains unidentified. The sample belongs to a study of post-analysis software for immune sequencing data. Study context: Relapsing-remitting, secondary progressive and progressive-relapsing multiple sclerosis were all included among the disease courses.

TCR beta libraries were prepared from cDNA with unique molecular identifiers. With roughly 1 to 10 million T cells as the source, approximately 450,000 cDNA molecules resulted. TCRdb ran MiXCR on the PCR reads and lists one entry per CDR3 protein. The sample lists hundreds of thousands of distinct CDR3 sequences, roughly 30% occurring once. Study results and limitations: Co-batched samples clustered tightly together by F measure. With TRBV5-6, TRBV5-1 and TRBV20-1 included, about five TRBV segments were more frequent in patients than in controls. Versus controls, multiple sclerosis patients showed significantly lower diversity (normalized Chao1).

With 5 bases removed from V and 2 bases from J, the gap between germline ends came to 13 bases. The germline V gene encodes CDR1 MNHEY and CDR2 SVGAGI. The CDR3 sequence is 15 residues long. The sequenced material came from blood. The clonotype was recovered from a girl aged 5 to 17 with multiple sclerosis. The V gene is TRBV6-5, the J gene TRBJ2-1; a weak D match, TRBD2 (7 bases). For the CDR3, the DNA is TGTGCCAGCAGTCTAAACGGGGGGCCCTACAATGAGCAGTTCTTC. This gives the protein CASSLNGGPYNEQFF.